This is a list of T cell receptor beta chains from one sample in a study of human T cells and chemical hapten exposure. TCRdb reprocessed the RACE reads with MiXCR, giving one entry per CDR3 protein. The sample lists about 140,000 distinct CDR3 sequences; roughly 12% were seen once. The sample consisted of whole blood, taken in connection with sensitization to the hapten diphenylcyclopropenone (DPC). These receptors all stem from a woman in her 50s with alopecia areata. Some clones in this sample may be carry-over from other donors' samples. The CDR3 runs from the conserved cysteine through the conserved F or W. D genes are given only for firm matches. Clone sizes are given selectively: once, few, many, or a class where the clone is expanded.

v_gene	abundance	d_gene	j_gene	CDR3nt	CDR3aa
TRBV12-3/TRBV12-4	-	-	TRBJ2-7	TGTGCCACCCGTCGAGGACAGAGCTCCTACGAGCAGTACTTC	CATRRGQSSYEQYF
TRBV12-3/TRBV12-4	few	-	TRBJ1-4	TGTGCCAGCAGTTTAGGGGTAGGGGACGAAAAACTGTTTTTT	CASSLGVGDEKLFF
TRBV7-2	few	-	TRBJ2-5	TGTGCCAGCAGCCCAGGGGGGGGAGTAGAGACCCAGTACTTC	CASSPGGGVETQYF
TRBV19	many	-	TRBJ2-5	TGTGCCAGTAGGGAGACCCAGTACTTC	CASRETQYF
TRBV3-1	-	TRBD1	TRBJ1-5	TGTGCCAGCAGCCGGACAGGGGGCGGAGTTGGCAATCAGCCCCAGCATTTT	CASSRTGGGVGNQPQHF
TRBV2	-	-	TRBJ2-1	TGTGCCAGCAGTGGTGGGAGAGGTAAGATGCGACAGTTCTTC	CASSGGRGKMRQFF
TRBV20-1	many	TRBD2	TRBJ2-4	TGCAGTGCCTGGACTAGCGGGAGGGCGTTGGGCAAAAACATTCAGTACTTC	CSAWTSGRALGKNIQYF
TRBV5-1	few	TRBD2	TRBJ2-2	TGCGCCAGCAGCAGCCCCCAGCGGGGGTACACCGGGGAGCTGTTTTTT	CASSSPQRGYTGELFF
TRBV29-1	many	-	TRBJ2-6	TGCAGCGTTGCAGGCAGCTCTGGGGCCAACGTCCTGACTTTC	CSVAGSSGANVLTF
TRBV18	few	-	TRBJ2-4	TGTGCCAGCTCAATCGGGGTCGGAAACATTCAGTACTTC	CASSIGVGNIQYF
TRBV10-2	-	-	TRBJ1-4	TGCGCCAGCAGTGAATACCCACCGACATTTGCAACTAATGAAAAACTGTTTTTT	CASSEYPPTFATNEKLFF
TRBV28	many	-	TRBJ1-1	TGTGCCAGCAGTCCGGGCTTCATGAACACTGAAGCTTTCTTT	CASSPGFMNTEAFF
TRBV3-1	many	-	TRBJ1-6	TGTGCCAGCAGCCAAAAGCATGGGAATTCACCCCTCCACTTT	CASSQKHGNSPLHF
TRBV7-2	-	TRBD1	TRBJ2-3	TGTGCCAGCAGCCTCAAGACAGGGAGCACAGATACGCAGTATTTT	CASSLKTGSTDTQYF
TRBV6-2/TRBV6-3	few	TRBD2	TRBJ2-1	TGTGCCAGCAGCTTCCGAGGCGGGAGTAGAGATGAGCAGTTCTTC	CASSFRGGSRDEQFF
TRBV6-5	few	-	TRBJ2-7	TGTGCCAGCAGTTACTCGGGGACGAACTCCTACGAGCAGTACTTC	CASSYSGTNSYEQYF
TRBV12-3/TRBV12-4	few	TRBD1	TRBJ2-1	TGTGCCAGCAGTCCTATCTCGGGACAGGGAAACAATGAGCAGTTCTTC	CASSPISGQGNNEQFF
TRBV7-2	-	TRBD2	TRBJ2-1	TGTACCAGCAGAGCGGGACTAGCGGGTTACAATGAGCAGTTCTTC	CTSRAGLAGYNEQFF
TRBV20-1	few	-	TRBJ1-4	TGCAGTGCTTCAGGGGATTGGGGAGAAAAACTGTTTTTT	CSASGDWGEKLFF
TRBV7-9	few	-	TRBJ2-7	TGTGCCAGCAGCTTAGCCCAGGAAGTCGAGCAGTACTTC	CASSLAQEVEQYF
TRBV19	-	TRBD1	TRBJ1-5	TGTGCCAGTAGGTCAGGGACAGGCAATCAGCCCCAGCATTTT	CASRSGTGNQPQHF
TRBV20-1	few	TRBD1	TRBJ1-5	TGCAGTGCCATCCGACAGGGTAGAGATCAGCCCCAGCATTTT	CSAIRQGRDQPQHF
TRBV11-2	few	-	TRBJ2-1	TGTGCCAGCAGCTTAGAGAATTATGAGCAGTTCTTC	CASSLENYEQFF
TRBV7-9	few	-	TRBJ2-3	TGTGCCAGCAGCTTAGCCAGGGACGTCACAGATACGCAGTATTTT	CASSLARDVTDTQYF
TRBV6-4	-	-	TRBJ2-2	TGTGCCAGCAGTGGAGGAGTCGGCGGGGAGCTGTTTTTT	CASSGGVGGELFF
TRBV5-4	many	TRBD2	TRBJ2-3	TGTGCCAGCAGGTTTGCTAGCGGGAGGATCGCAGATACGCAGTATTTT	CASRFASGRIADTQYF
TRBV30	few	TRBD2	TRBJ2-1	TGTGCCTGGACCACGGGACTAGCGGGCCGGAGCTCCTACAATGAGCAGTTCTTC	CAWTTGLAGRSSYNEQFF
TRBV12-3/TRBV12-4	-	-	TRBJ2-2	TGTGCCAGCAGTTTCAGAGGGGTCGGGGAGCTGTTTTTT	CASSFRGVGELFF
TRBV11-2	few	-	TRBJ2-7	TGTGCCAGCAGCTTATCTGGCACAGTGTGGTACGAGCAGTACTTC	CASSLSGTVWYEQYF
TRBV27	many	TRBD1	TRBJ2-5	TGTGCCAGCAGTCTTCGGACAGGGAGAGGGGCAGAGACCCAGTACTTC	CASSLRTGRGAETQYF
TRBV28	few	-	TRBJ2-7	TGTGCCAGCAGTACCCAGAGAGTGGGCGAGCAGTACTTC	CASSTQRVGEQYF